This is a list of T cell receptor beta chains from one sample in a study of beta chain features in type 1 diabetes. Only in-frame clones appear in the TCRdb table, and some are missing; sequencing was by immunoSEQ multiplex PCR. The sample has around 250,000 clones, around 24% seen once. The sample was naive CD4+ T cells from blood. Receptor source: a woman aged 30 to 39 with type 1 diabetes. Each CDR3 is given with its conserved first and last residue. Each record gives: J gene, V gene, clone size, D gene, CDR3 protein, CDR3 DNA. A D gene is named only where the DNA matches it firmly. Clone size is shown for a subset of rows, as once, few, many or a class of expanded clone.

TRBJ2-5 | TRBV5-4 | . | TRBD2 | CASSALAGLGETQYF | TGTGCCAGCAGCGCCCTAGCGGGGTTAGGAGAGACCCAGTACTTC
TRBJ2-7 | TRBV5-1 | . | . | CASSWGLNSYEQYF | TGCGCCAGCAGCTGGGGACTGAACTCCTACGAGCAGTACTTC
TRBJ1-5 | TRBV29-1 | . | TRBD1 | CSVRTGGQPQHF | TGCAGCGTTAGGACAGGGGGTCAGCCCCAGCATTTT
TRBJ2-1 | TRBV9 | . | TRBD2 | CASSVGSGRAPVNEQFF | TGTGCCAGCAGCGTGGGGAGCGGGAGGGCCCCAGTCAATGAGCAGTTCTTC
TRBJ1-1 | TRBV9 | . | . | CASSVGLGLNTEAFF | TGTGCCAGCAGCGTAGGTTTGGGCCTGAACACTGAAGCTTTCTTT
TRBJ2-5 | TRBV28 | once | TRBD1 | CASGQVPEETQYF | TGTGCCAGCGGACAGGTCCCCGAGGAGACCCAGTACTTC
TRBJ2-3 | TRBV29-1 | few | . | CSVPQEGTDTQYF | TGCAGCGTCCCCCAGGAGGGCACAGATACGCAGTATTTT
TRBJ2-1 | TRBV29-1 | few | TRBD1 | CSADRGYNEQFF | TGCAGCGCTGACAGGGGGTACAATGAGCAGTTCTTC
TRBJ1-1 | TRBV19 | once | TRBD1 | CASSTGTGGTEAFF | TGTGCCAGTAGTACGGGGACAGGGGGGACTGAAGCTTTCTTT
TRBJ1-1 | TRBV30 | few | . | CAWSVRGIEAFF | TGTGCCTGGAGTGTCAGGGGTATTGAAGCTTTCTTT
TRBJ1-3 | TRBV30 | few | . | CAWSGGNTIYF | TGTGCCTGGAGCGGTGGAAACACCATATATTTT